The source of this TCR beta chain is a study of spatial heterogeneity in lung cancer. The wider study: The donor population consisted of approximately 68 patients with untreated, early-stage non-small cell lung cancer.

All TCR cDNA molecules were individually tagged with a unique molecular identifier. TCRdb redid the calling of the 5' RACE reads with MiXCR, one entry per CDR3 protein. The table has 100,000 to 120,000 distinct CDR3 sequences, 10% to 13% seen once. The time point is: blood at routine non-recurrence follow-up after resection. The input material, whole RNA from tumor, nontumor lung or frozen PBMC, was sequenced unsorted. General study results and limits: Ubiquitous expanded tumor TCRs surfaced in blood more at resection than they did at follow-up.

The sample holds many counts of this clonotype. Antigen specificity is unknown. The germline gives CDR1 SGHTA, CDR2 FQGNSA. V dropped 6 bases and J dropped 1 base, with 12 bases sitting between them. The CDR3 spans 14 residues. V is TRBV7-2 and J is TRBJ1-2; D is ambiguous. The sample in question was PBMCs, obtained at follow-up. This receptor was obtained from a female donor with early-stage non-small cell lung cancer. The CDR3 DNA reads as TGTGCCAGCAGTTTCCGCAAGGATAACTATGGCTACACCTTC. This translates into CASSFRKDNYGYTF.